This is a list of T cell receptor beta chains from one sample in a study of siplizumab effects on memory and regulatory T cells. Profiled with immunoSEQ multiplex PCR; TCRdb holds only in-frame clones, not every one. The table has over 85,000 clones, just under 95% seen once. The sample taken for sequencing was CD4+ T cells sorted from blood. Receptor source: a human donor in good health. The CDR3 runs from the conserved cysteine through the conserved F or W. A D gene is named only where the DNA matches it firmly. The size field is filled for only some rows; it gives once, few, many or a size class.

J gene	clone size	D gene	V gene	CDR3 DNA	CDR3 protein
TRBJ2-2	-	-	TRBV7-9	TGTGCCAGCAGCGGGACCGTTACCGGGGAGCTGTTTTTT	CASSGTVTGELFF
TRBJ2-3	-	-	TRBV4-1	TGCGCCAGCAGCCAAGTTCGAAGCACAGATACGCAGTATTTT	CASSQVRSTDTQYF
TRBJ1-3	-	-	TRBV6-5	TGTGCCAGCAGAAGGGGTAGCTCTGGAAACACCATATATTTT	CASRRGSSGNTIYF
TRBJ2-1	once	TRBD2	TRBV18	TGTGCCAGCTCACTTCAAAGACTAGCGGGAGACCACAATGAGCAGTTCTTC	CASSLQRLAGDHNEQFF
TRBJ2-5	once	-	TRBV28	TGTGCCAGCAGTTTAAGGTTTGCCGAAGAGACCCAGTACTTC	CASSLRFAEETQYF
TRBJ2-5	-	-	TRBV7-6	TGTGCCAGCAGCCCACGTAGAGAGACCCAGTACTTC	CASSPRRETQYF
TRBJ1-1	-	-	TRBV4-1	TGCGCCAGCAGCCCGCCGGGCCCCAAAAAGGCTTTCTTT	CASSPPGPKKAFF
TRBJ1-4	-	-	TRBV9	TGTGCCAGCAGCGTCGGACAGACCTCTAATGAAAAACTGTTTTTT	CASSVGQTSNEKLFF
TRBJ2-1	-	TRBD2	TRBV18	TGTGCCAGCTCACCACGGCAGACTAGCGGGAGGAATGAGCAGTTCTTC	CASSPRQTSGRNEQFF
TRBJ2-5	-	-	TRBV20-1	TGCAGTGCTAGCAGTGGAGAGACCCAGTACTTC	CSASSGETQYF
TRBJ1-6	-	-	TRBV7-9	TGTGCCAGCAGCTTAGAACAGGTTCGATCACCCCTCCACTTT	CASSLEQVRSPLHF
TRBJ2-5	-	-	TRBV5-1	TGCGCCAGCCGGGGGTGGGGAGGTCCCGAGACCCAGTACTTC	CASRGWGGPETQYF
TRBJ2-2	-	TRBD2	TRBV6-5	TGTGCCAGCAGTTATATAGCGGGGGGGGCCGGGGAGCTGTTTTTT	CASSYIAGGAGELFF
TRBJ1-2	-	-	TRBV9	TGTGCCAGCAGCGCGACAGACGACCATTATGGCTACACCTTC	CASSATDDHYGYTF
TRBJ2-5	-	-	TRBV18	TGTGCCAGCTCACCACGGTGGGGAGCAGGGGAGACCCAGTACTTC	CASSPRWGAGETQYF
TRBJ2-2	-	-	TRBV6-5	TGTGCCAGCAGTTACTCGAGTACAGAAAAAACCGGGGAGCTGTTTTTT	CASSYSSTEKTGELFF
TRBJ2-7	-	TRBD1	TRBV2	TGTGCCAGCAGTGAATCGGGACAGGGTCGGCTCGAGCAGTACTTC	CASSESGQGRLEQYF
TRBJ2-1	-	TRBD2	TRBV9	TGTGCCAGCAGCCCCGAGGGAGGGTTGTTCAATGAGCAGTTCTTC	CASSPEGGLFNEQFF
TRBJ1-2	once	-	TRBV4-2	TGTGCCAGCAGCCAAGAGAACTATGGCTACACCTTC	CASSQENYGYTF
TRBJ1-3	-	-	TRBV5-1	TGCGCCAGCAGCTTGGTGTCACTGGGAGGAAACACCATATATTTT	CASSLVSLGGNTIYF
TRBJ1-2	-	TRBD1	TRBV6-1	TGTGCCATTGGGGGACAGGGATCCAACTATGGCTACACCTTC	CAIGGQGSNYGYTF
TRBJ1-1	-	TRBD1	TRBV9	TGTGCCAGCAGTAAAACAGGGGCTTACACTGAAGCTTTCTTT	CASSKTGAYTEAFF
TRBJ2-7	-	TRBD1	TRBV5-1	TGCGCCAGCAGCTTGGGGACCGGGACAGGGTACGAGCAGTACTTC	CASSLGTGTGYEQYF
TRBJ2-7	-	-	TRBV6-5	TGTGCCAGCAGTACCGAATACAGGGGAGGCGAGCAGTACTTC	CASSTEYRGGEQYF
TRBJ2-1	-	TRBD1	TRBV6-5	TGTGCCAGCAGTTATTCGGGACAGGAGGACAATGAGCAGTTCTTC	CASSYSGQEDNEQFF
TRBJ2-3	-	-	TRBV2	TGTGCCAGCAGTGATACTCGGGGGCGCACAGATACGCAGTATTTT	CASSDTRGRTDTQYF
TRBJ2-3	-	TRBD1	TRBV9	TGTGCCAGCAGGGGACAGACCGCCACAGATACGCAGTATTTT	CASRGQTATDTQYF
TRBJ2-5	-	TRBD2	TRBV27	TGTGCCAGCAGTCTAGTTTCGGGGGGACAAGAGACCCAGTACTTC	CASSLVSGGQETQYF
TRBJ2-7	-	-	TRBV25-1	TGTGCCAGCAGTGAATATTCGCGGGAAACCTACGAGCAGTACTTC	CASSEYSRETYEQYF
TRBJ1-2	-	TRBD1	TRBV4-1	TGCGCCAGCAGCCAAACAGGGGGCTTTGGCTACACCTTC	CASSQTGGFGYTF
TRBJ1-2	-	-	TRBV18	TGTGCCAGCTCACCATCCTTTCCGCAGGGCGATGGCTACACCTTC	CASSPSFPQGDGYTF
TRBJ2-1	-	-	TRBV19	TGTGCCAGTAGTAGCCGGGACAATGAGCAGTTCTTC	CASSSRDNEQFF
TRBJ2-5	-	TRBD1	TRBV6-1	TGTGCCAGCAGCCGGGACAGGGTAGTGGAGACCCAGTACTTC	CASSRDRVVETQYF
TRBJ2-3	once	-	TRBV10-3	TGTGCCATCAGTGAGTCGAAACCCGGCAGAACTAGCACAGATACGCAGTATTTT	CAISESKPGRTSTDTQYF
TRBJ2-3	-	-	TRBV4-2	TGTGCCAGCAGCCAAGATCCACGGGGTTCCACAGATACGCAGTATTTT	CASSQDPRGSTDTQYF
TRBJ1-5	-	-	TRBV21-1	TGTGCCAGCAGCGCTCTCCAAGGGTTAATCGAAGGCAATCAGCCCCAGCATTTT	CASSALQGLIEGNQPQHF
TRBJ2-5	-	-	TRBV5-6	TGTGCCAGCAGCTTCCCCGGGACACTTTCCCAAGAGACCCAGTACTTC	CASSFPGTLSQETQYF
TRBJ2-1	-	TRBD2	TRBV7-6	TGTGCCAGCAGCTCGACTAGCGGGAGTCTTATTGAGCAGTTCTTC	CASSSTSGSLIEQFF
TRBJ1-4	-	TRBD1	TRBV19	TGTGCCAGTAACCCGGGACAGGGACGCGAAAAACTGTTTTTT	CASNPGQGREKLFF
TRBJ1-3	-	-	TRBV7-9	TGTGCCAGCAGCCAGGCGGGAAACACCATATATTTT	CASSQAGNTIYF
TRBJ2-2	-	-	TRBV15	TGTGCCACCAGCAGAGATCGGGGGACCAGGGAGCTGTTTTTT	CATSRDRGTRELFF
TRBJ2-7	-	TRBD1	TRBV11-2	TGTGCCAGCAGCCCCGGGACAGGGGGCTTCAACGAGCAGTACTTC	CASSPGTGGFNEQYF
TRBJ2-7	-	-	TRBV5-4	TGTGCCAGGGTTCCGACAGAAACCTACGAGCAGTACTTC	CARVPTETYEQYF
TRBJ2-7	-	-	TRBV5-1	TGCGCCAGCAGCCAGGGCACGGGCTACGAGCAGTACTTC	CASSQGTGYEQYF
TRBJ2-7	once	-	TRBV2	TGTGCCAGCAGCCTGACAGATAGCTACGAGCAGTACTTC	CASSLTDSYEQYF
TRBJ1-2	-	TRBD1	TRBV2	TGTGCCAGCAGTGAAGCGGGGACAGGGAGTTTCTATGGCTACACCTTC	CASSEAGTGSFYGYTF
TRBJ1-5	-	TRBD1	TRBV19	TGTGCCAGTAGTATCCGGACAGGTGGAAGCAATCAGCCCCAGCATTTT	CASSIRTGGSNQPQHF
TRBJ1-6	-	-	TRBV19	TGTGCCAGTAGTATCTCAGGGGCAGGGTCTACTCTAGCGCCCCTCCACTTT	CASSISGAGSTLAPLHF
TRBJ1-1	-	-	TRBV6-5	TGTGCCAGTTTCCGTAGGACTGAAGCTTTCTTT	CASFRRTEAFF
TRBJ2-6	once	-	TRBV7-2	TGCGCCAGCAGCTTAGGAGGGGCTGGGGCCAACGTCCTGACTTTC	CASSLGGAGANVLTF
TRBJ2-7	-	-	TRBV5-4	TGTGCCAGCAGCCTAGATGATTACGAGCAGTACTTC	CASSLDDYEQYF